The clone carrying this T cell receptor beta chain was detected a few times. Its cognate antigen is unknown. CDR1 MDHEN and CDR2 SYDVKM come from the germline V gene. The CDR3 contains 13 residues. The V end lost 1 base, the J end lost 11 bases, and 12 bases lay between the germline ends. These data originate in a study of blood T cells in healthy people across ages. Combining a sample-barcoded 5' primer with a J-beta primer mix, a second PCR ran for roughly 7 to 11 cycles. Through a template-switch adaptor with 12 random nucleotides, each cDNA molecule received a tag. TCRdb reanalysed the 5' RACE reads using MiXCR and keeps one entry per CDR3 protein. This sample carries 750,000 to 850,000 distinct CDR3 sequences, 20% to 30% of them seen once, and the ten largest clones take under 4%. Study outcomes and limitations: Per million T cells, TCR beta diversity dropped about linearly as age rose. Both higher diversity and more naive CD4+ cells marked long-lived donors when set against aged donors.

Separately, the same data were catalogued under a study of T cells of mothers and their children. That work contributes: Healthy Caucasian mothers, a few in number, and their six children were the donors.

What was sequenced was blood. The receptor was derived from a boy younger than 18 in good health. The chain links TRBV28 to TRBJ2-1; D uncertain. The CDR3 DNA reads as TGTGCCAGCAGTTTATCGGACGGAAGAAAGCAGTTCTTC. Protein product: CASSLSDGRKQFF.